This TCR beta chain was sequenced during a study of immune heterogeneity within non-small cell lung tumors. Per germline, CDR1 LNHDA and CDR2 SQIVND (reference sequence). The CDR3 runs 17 residues. J gave up 7 bases and V 4 bases, and 15 bases lay outside the gene matches. For the TCR beta CDR3, multiplex PCR with 32 V and 13 J primers performed the amplification. One entry per CDR3 protein results from TCRdb running MiXCR on the multiplex PCR reads. The sample holds more than 9,500 distinct CDR3 sequences, around 29% seen once. In this sample, this clonotype is medium-sized (0.01 to 0.1%). Bulk tumor genomic DNA served as template, at 550 to 700 ng per sample. Several biopsies were spaced far apart within each primary tumor and obtained as surgery took place. These patients got curative surgery after being newly diagnosed with untreated non-small cell lung cancer.

Sequencing was done on a sample of lung tumor tissue. J is TRBJ1-5 and V is TRBV19; TRBD1 agrees at 8 bases. This receptor was identified in a man between 60 and 75 years old with non-small cell lung cancer. The CDR3 region has the DNA TGTGCCAGTAGTAAGGCCCTGGGACAGGTGTCCGGACAGCCCCAGCATTTT. Protein product: CASSKALGQVSGQPQHF. Using reference TRBV19 and TRBJ1-5 for the parts outside the CDR3, the full variable domain is DGGITQSPKYLFRKEGQNVTLSCEQNLNHDAMYWYRQDPGQGLRLIYYSQIVNDFQKGDIAEGYSVSREKKESFPLTVTSAQKNPTAFYLCASSKALGQVSGQPQHFGDGTRLSIL.